The clone carrying this TCR beta chain was observed a few times. Its antigen is currently unknown. RNA extraction used unfractionated whole blood as the source of total RNA. This entry comes from a study of human T cells and chemical hapten exposure. Overall study: TCR yields per sample varied, mainly owing to small pooled library volume differences. General study points: There was no change with DPC sensitization in TCRs above 1 in 1000 frequency.

The library attached unique molecular identifiers to individual cDNA molecules. In the source study's methods: The median was roughly 91,000 TCRs per sample, ranging 23,224 to 690,600. Using its own MiXCR run on the 5' RACE reads, TCRdb lists one record per CDR3 protein. The V and J calls reflect TCRdb's pipeline rather than the authors' work. The data contain about 140,000 distinct CDR3 sequences, around 4.1% of them singletons. Germline lookup yields CDR1 SQVTM and CDR2 ANQGSEA. The CDR3 has 13 amino acids. Between the trimmed V and J ends, which lost 6 bases and 4 bases, there was a span of 14 bases.

This clonotype was sampled from a female donor in good health. V usage is TRBV29-1 and J usage is TRBJ2-3; D gene ambiguous. The CDR3 here is CSVWVGSADTQYF. The DNA for the CDR3 is TGCAGCGTGTGGGTAGGGTCGGCAGATACGCAGTATTTT.